This TCR beta chain was documented in a study of T cell changes during pregnancy in multiple sclerosis (dated by TCRdb to about 2019). Broadly, across the study: In women with multiple sclerosis, the researchers looked at how the T cell repertoire shifted as pregnancy progressed.

Library preparation employed the immunoSEQ multiplex PCR assay. TCRdb carries this immuneACCESS record with in-frame sequences only. Its versions omit some clonotypes, under half of them owing to an unresolved V gene in the studies checked, with the rest unexplained. Within this sample are tens of thousands of clones, with approximately 92% of them counted one time only. Clones ranked in the top ten supply around 3.5% of the sample. Including cysteine and phenylalanine, the CDR3 has 14 amino acids. The retained sequence is limited to the CDR3, 42 bases, with the frame set at the first base. The germline V gene specifies MNHEY as CDR1 and SVGAGI as CDR2. Trimming removed 2 bases from V and 5 bases from J, leaving 10 bases between the germline ends. About this clone: The antigen it binds to is not known. No much larger clone is present one base from it, and per-base qualities are unavailable.

This sample comprised peripheral blood, obtained after pregnancy. Recombination connected TRBV6-5 to TRBJ2-1; TRBD1 is a weak D gene call, 5 bases matching. The TCR comes from a female donor in good health, enrolled as a control in a pregnancy study. The CDR3 sequence is CASSYGALNNEQFF. Read as DNA, the sequence is TGTGCCAGCAGTTACGGGGCCTTAAACAATGAGCAGTTCTTC.